A selection of T cell receptor beta chains follows, all from one sample in a study of CD8 T cells in ankylosing spondylitis. Each CDR3 protein gets one entry after TCRdb re-called the 5' RACE reads with MiXCR. The table has about 540,000 distinct CDR3 sequences, about 13% seen once. Sequenced material: blood, either unsorted or a sorted T cell fraction (not recorded which). These receptors all come from a male donor with ankylosing spondylitis. CDR3s include the opening cysteine and the closing phenylalanine or tryptophan. The D gene is left open where the match is weak. The size of a clone is reported for some rows only, either as once, few or many, or as a class for expanded clones.

J gene: TRBJ1-1
D gene: TRBD1
CDR3 length: 12
V gene: TRBV20-1
clone size: -
CDR3 DNA: TGCAGTGCGTTAGACAGGGACACTGAAGCTTTCTTT
CDR3 protein: CSALDRDTEAFF

J gene: TRBJ2-7
D gene: -
CDR3 length: 16
V gene: TRBV18
clone size: few
CDR3 DNA: TGTGCCAGCTCACCAAACTTATGGGGGGTCACCTACGAGCAGTACTTC
CDR3 protein: CASSPNLWGVTYEQYF

J gene: TRBJ2-2
D gene: -
CDR3 length: 18
V gene: TRBV21-1
clone size: few
CDR3 DNA: TGTGCCAGCAGCTATATCGGATGGGGGGCGCGAGACACCGGGGAGCTGTTTTTT
CDR3 protein: CASSYIGWGARDTGELFF

J gene: TRBJ1-5
D gene: -
CDR3 length: 14
V gene: TRBV12-3/TRBV12-4
clone size: many
CDR3 DNA: TGTGCCAGCAGTTTCCGGGAGGGCAATCAGCCCCAGCATTTT
CDR3 protein: CASSFREGNQPQHF

J gene: TRBJ2-3
D gene: -
CDR3 length: 14
V gene: TRBV10-3
clone size: -
CDR3 DNA: TGTGCCATCAGGTACGGCGCCAGCACAGATACGCAGTATTTT
CDR3 protein: CAIRYGASTDTQYF

J gene: TRBJ2-5
D gene: TRBD2
CDR3 length: 15
V gene: TRBV28
clone size: few
CDR3 DNA: TGTGCCAGCAGTTCGGGACTAGCGTTCAAAGAGACCCAGTACTTC
CDR3 protein: CASSSGLAFKETQYF

J gene: TRBJ2-7
D gene: -
CDR3 length: 13
V gene: TRBV11-3
clone size: few
CDR3 DNA: TGTGCCAGCAGCTTCGGTGGGGACTACGAGCAGTACTTC
CDR3 protein: CASSFGGDYEQYF

J gene: TRBJ1-5
D gene: -
CDR3 length: 13
V gene: TRBV6-1
clone size: many
CDR3 DNA: TGTGCCAGCACATGGACATTAAATCAGCCCCAGCATTTT
CDR3 protein: CASTWTLNQPQHF

J gene: TRBJ1-1
D gene: -
CDR3 length: 13
V gene: TRBV5-1
clone size: few
CDR3 DNA: TGCGCCAGCAGAAGGGAAATGAACACTGAAGCTTTCTTT
CDR3 protein: CASRREMNTEAFF

J gene: TRBJ1-1
D gene: -
CDR3 length: 13
V gene: TRBV5-6
clone size: few
CDR3 DNA: TGTGCCAGCAGCCCCGGCAGATACACTGAAGCTTTCTTT
CDR3 protein: CASSPGRYTEAFF

J gene: TRBJ1-4
D gene: -
CDR3 length: 15
V gene: TRBV18
clone size: -
CDR3 DNA: TGTGCCAGCTCATTTCAGTCCACAACTAATGAAAAACTGTTTTTT
CDR3 protein: CASSFQSTTNEKLFF

J gene: TRBJ2-2
D gene: -
CDR3 length: 14
V gene: TRBV11-2
clone size: -
CDR3 DNA: TGTGCCAGCAGCCTAATACGGGGAACCGGGGAGCTGTTTTTT
CDR3 protein: CASSLIRGTGELFF

J gene: TRBJ1-3
D gene: TRBD1
CDR3 length: 17
V gene: TRBV20-1
clone size: -
CDR3 DNA: TGCAGTGCTAGAGGGGATTACGGGACAGGCTCTGGAAACACCATATATTTT
CDR3 protein: CSARGDYGTGSGNTIYF

J gene: TRBJ2-1
D gene: TRBD2
CDR3 length: 18
V gene: TRBV12-3/TRBV12-4
clone size: few
CDR3 DNA: TGTGCCAGCAGCCCTGCCCGGACTAGCGGGAGGTTCAACAATGAGCAGTTCTTC
CDR3 protein: CASSPARTSGRFNNEQFF

J gene: TRBJ2-3
D gene: -
CDR3 length: 14
V gene: TRBV27
clone size: -
CDR3 DNA: TGTGCCAGCAGTTTTGCAGGAAGAACAGATACGCAGTATTTT
CDR3 protein: CASSFAGRTDTQYF

J gene: TRBJ1-4
D gene: -
CDR3 length: 15
V gene: TRBV12-3/TRBV12-4
clone size: -
CDR3 DNA: TGTGCCAGCAGAACCGAGAGGGCAACTAATGAAAAACTGTTTTTT
CDR3 protein: CASRTERATNEKLFF

J gene: TRBJ1-1
D gene: -
CDR3 length: 16
V gene: TRBV5-1
clone size: -
CDR3 DNA: TGCGCCAGCAGCTTAACGTCGGGGCCTATGAACACTGAAGCTTTCTTT
CDR3 protein: CASSLTSGPMNTEAFF

J gene: TRBJ1-2
D gene: -
CDR3 length: 15
V gene: TRBV5-1
clone size: few
CDR3 DNA: TGCGCCAGCAGCTTGAGGACGGATTCTAACTATGGCTACACCTTC
CDR3 protein: CASSLRTDSNYGYTF

J gene: TRBJ2-2
D gene: TRBD1
CDR3 length: 15
V gene: TRBV29-1
clone size: many
CDR3 DNA: TGCAGCGTTGCGGGACAGGGGTTTTATTCCGGGGAGCTGTTTTTT
CDR3 protein: CSVAGQGFYSGELFF

J gene: TRBJ2-3
D gene: -
CDR3 length: 16
V gene: TRBV5-1
clone size: many
CDR3 DNA: TGCGCCAGCAGCGAACGGGGGACACCGAGCACAGATACGCAGTATTTT
CDR3 protein: CASSERGTPSTDTQYF

J gene: TRBJ2-1
D gene: TRBD2
CDR3 length: 11
V gene: TRBV6-2/TRBV6-3
clone size: once
CDR3 DNA: TGTGCCAGCAGGCTAGCGGGCGAGCAGTTCTTC
CDR3 protein: CASRLAGEQFF

J gene: TRBJ2-1
D gene: TRBD1
CDR3 length: 17
V gene: TRBV5-1
clone size: -
CDR3 DNA: TGCGCCAGCAGCTTGGACGAGCGTGGGCGGGACAGGGGTGAGCAGTTCTTC
CDR3 protein: CASSLDERGRDRGEQFF

J gene: TRBJ2-7
D gene: -
CDR3 length: 16
V gene: TRBV7-9
clone size: few
CDR3 DNA: TGTGCCAGCAGCGAGGGCTCCCTAGCGACTTCCTACGAGCAGTACTTC
CDR3 protein: CASSEGSLATSYEQYF

J gene: TRBJ2-3
D gene: TRBD1
CDR3 length: 16
V gene: TRBV10-3
clone size: few
CDR3 DNA: TGTGCCATCAGGAAGGGGGCGACGTCTTCCCCAGATACGCAGTATTTT
CDR3 protein: CAIRKGATSSPDTQYF

J gene: TRBJ2-3
D gene: TRBD1
CDR3 length: 14
V gene: TRBV7-8
clone size: -
CDR3 DNA: TGTGCCAGCAGCCTAAGGGACAGGGGAGATACGCAGTATTTT
CDR3 protein: CASSLRDRGDTQYF

J gene: TRBJ1-2
D gene: -
CDR3 length: 16
V gene: TRBV10-1
clone size: -
CDR3 DNA: TGCGCCAGCAGTGACTCGAGACTTGACAGGCCGGCGGGCTACACCTTC
CDR3 protein: CASSDSRLDRPAGYTF

J gene: TRBJ2-3
D gene: TRBD2
CDR3 length: 16
V gene: TRBV7-9
clone size: many
CDR3 DNA: TGTGCCAGCAGAACCTCCGGAGGACTAGCCACAGATACGCAGTATTTT
CDR3 protein: CASRTSGGLATDTQYF

J gene: TRBJ2-1
D gene: TRBD2
CDR3 length: 15
V gene: TRBV4-1
clone size: -
CDR3 DNA: TGCGCCAGCAGCCAAGGGAGACTAGCGGGAGTGGAGCAGTTCTTC
CDR3 protein: CASSQGRLAGVEQFF

J gene: TRBJ2-1
D gene: TRBD2
CDR3 length: 18
V gene: TRBV11-2
clone size: many
CDR3 DNA: TGTGCCAGCAGCTTATTAGGGGCGGGAGGGAGCTCCTACAATGAGCAGTTCTTC
CDR3 protein: CASSLLGAGGSSYNEQFF

J gene: TRBJ2-5
D gene: TRBD1
CDR3 length: 14
V gene: TRBV7-9
clone size: -
CDR3 DNA: TGTGCCAGCAGCTTAGGGACAGGGACAGAGACCCAGTACTTC
CDR3 protein: CASSLGTGTETQYF

J gene: TRBJ2-3
D gene: TRBD1
CDR3 length: 16
V gene: TRBV7-6
clone size: -
CDR3 DNA: TGTGCCAGCAGCTTAGTTTCGGGACAGGGGACAGATACGCAGTATTTT
CDR3 protein: CASSLVSGQGTDTQYF

J gene: TRBJ1-1
D gene: -
CDR3 length: 15
V gene: TRBV12-3/TRBV12-4
clone size: few
CDR3 DNA: TGTGCCAGCAGTTTCAAACAGAGCCTGAACACTGAAGCTTTCTTT
CDR3 protein: CASSFKQSLNTEAFF

J gene: TRBJ2-3
D gene: TRBD2
CDR3 length: 16
V gene: TRBV7-2
clone size: many
CDR3 DNA: TGTGCCAGCAGCTACGAGGGACTAGCGGGAGAAGATACGCAGTATTTT
CDR3 protein: CASSYEGLAGEDTQYF

J gene: TRBJ2-3
D gene: TRBD1
CDR3 length: 15
V gene: TRBV27
clone size: -
CDR3 DNA: TGTGCCAGCAAGCAGGGACAGTACTCCCCAGATACGCAGTATTTT
CDR3 protein: CASKQGQYSPDTQYF

J gene: TRBJ1-2
D gene: -
CDR3 length: 15
V gene: TRBV20-1
clone size: -
CDR3 DNA: TGCAGTGCTAATCCTCCACAGGGAGGTAACTATGGCTACACCTTC
CDR3 protein: CSANPPQGGNYGYTF

J gene: TRBJ1-6
D gene: -
CDR3 length: 13
V gene: TRBV18
clone size: -
CDR3 DNA: TGTGCCAGCTCCCCCCGGGAGGATTCACCCCTCCACTTT
CDR3 protein: CASSPREDSPLHF

J gene: TRBJ2-1
D gene: TRBD2
CDR3 length: 16
V gene: TRBV5-1
clone size: -
CDR3 DNA: TGCGCCAGCAGCTTTAGCGGGGGCCGTGCACACAATGAGCAGTTCTTC
CDR3 protein: CASSFSGGRAHNEQFF

J gene: TRBJ2-1
D gene: -
CDR3 length: 12
V gene: TRBV9
clone size: few
CDR3 DNA: TGTGCCAGCGCATATCTCCGCGATGAGCAGTTCTTC
CDR3 protein: CASAYLRDEQFF

J gene: TRBJ1-2
D gene: -
CDR3 length: 14
V gene: TRBV3-1
clone size: few
CDR3 DNA: TGTGCCAGCAGCCAACCCTCAGGGGTTCGAGGCTACACCTTC
CDR3 protein: CASSQPSGVRGYTF

J gene: TRBJ2-1
D gene: -
CDR3 length: 11
V gene: TRBV12-3/TRBV12-4
clone size: -
CDR3 DNA: TGTGCCAGCAGTTTAAACCGCGGCCTGTTCTTC
CDR3 protein: CASSLNRGLFF

J gene: TRBJ1-2
D gene: TRBD1
CDR3 length: 13
V gene: TRBV7-2
clone size: few
CDR3 DNA: TGTGCCAGCAGCTTAGAATGGACAGGGTCCTACACCTTC
CDR3 protein: CASSLEWTGSYTF

J gene: TRBJ2-5
D gene: -
CDR3 length: 14
V gene: TRBV20-1
clone size: many
CDR3 DNA: TGCAGTGCTCCACGGACAGAACCACCAGAGACCCAGTACTTC
CDR3 protein: CSAPRTEPPETQYF

J gene: TRBJ1-1
D gene: -
CDR3 length: 16
V gene: TRBV29-1
clone size: many
CDR3 DNA: TGCAGCGCCGCCTGGGGGGGCGAAGGGAAGAACACTGAAGCTTTCTTT
CDR3 protein: CSAAWGGEGKNTEAFF

J gene: TRBJ2-7
D gene: -
CDR3 length: 12
V gene: TRBV11-2
clone size: few
CDR3 DNA: TGTGCCAGCAGCTTCACGAATAATTTAGAGTACTTC
CDR3 protein: CASSFTNNLEYF

J gene: TRBJ2-1
D gene: -
CDR3 length: 16
V gene: TRBV20-1
clone size: many
CDR3 DNA: TGCAGTGCTACTAAGATGGAAGGAGTACCCCACAATGAGCAGTTCTTC
CDR3 protein: CSATKMEGVPHNEQFF

J gene: TRBJ2-7
D gene: TRBD2
CDR3 length: 12
V gene: TRBV5-5
clone size: -
CDR3 DNA: TGTGCCAGCAGCCCCTGGGGGGGAGAGCAGTACTTC
CDR3 protein: CASSPWGGEQYF

J gene: TRBJ2-1
D gene: -
CDR3 length: 18
V gene: TRBV12-5
clone size: -
CDR3 DNA: TGTGCTAGTGGCCAACTTCCAACCAGCGCCGGGGCTTACAATGAGCAGTTCTTC
CDR3 protein: CASGQLPTSAGAYNEQFF

J gene: TRBJ2-7
D gene: -
CDR3 length: 12
V gene: TRBV6-6
clone size: -
CDR3 DNA: TGTGCCAGCAGTTTACAGCCTACCGAGCAGTACTTC
CDR3 protein: CASSLQPTEQYF

J gene: TRBJ1-1
D gene: TRBD1
CDR3 length: 13
V gene: TRBV7-9
clone size: few
CDR3 DNA: TGTGCCAGCAGCTTTCGGGACAGGGGAGAAGCTTTCTTT
CDR3 protein: CASSFRDRGEAFF